The next 32 T cell receptor beta chains were all read from a single sample in a study. TCRdb re-called the 5' RACE reads with MiXCR, one entry per CDR3 protein. The sample includes roughly 64,000 distinct CDR3 sequences, less than 25% of them seen just once. Sequenced material: memory CD4+ T cells sorted from a lymph node. Subset indicated: memory CD4+ T cells, CD4+CD45RO+CD25-. The origin of the receptors is a female donor with breast cancer.

The J gene is TRBJ2-5, the V gene TRBV5-1; tentatively, D is TRBD2 (5 bases). V was pared by 7 bases and J by 7 bases, with 17 bases between. This CDR3 is built from 13 residues. CDR1 and CDR2 (germline): SGHRS, YFSETQ. The CDR3 coding sequence is TGCGCCAGCCGACTTCGAACCGAGGGGACCCAGTACTTC. It codes for CASRLRTEGTQYF.

This chain joins TRBV5-1 and TRBJ2-4; 9 bases align to TRBD1. After removal of 3 bases from V and 0 bases from J, the junction contained 10 bases not matched to a gene. CDR1 is SGHRS and CDR2 is YFSETQ in the germline V gene. CDR3 length: 18 residues. The CDR3 sequence: CASSSRTGENLAKNIQYF. The CDR3 nucleotides read TGCGCCAGCAGCTCGAGGACAGGGGAAAACTTAGCCAAAAACATTCAGTACTTC.

This clonotype has a count of ten or more. This rearrangement joins TRBV29-1 to TRBJ1-1; no definite D call. Germline V lookup: CDR1 SQVTM, CDR2 ANQGSEA. The CDR3 covers 11 residues. Trimming left V 4 bases short and J 7 bases short, with 10 bases between. CDR3 DNA: TGCAGCGTTGGGAGTGACAATGAAGCTTTCTTT. Its translation is CSVGSDNEAFF.

The chain joins TRBV7-2 to TRBJ2-1; no definite D call. With 1 base removed from V and 12 bases from J, the gap between germline ends came to 13 bases. Germline CDR1 is SGHTA and CDR2 is FQGNSA. This CDR3 region has 13 residues. CDR3 nucleotide sequence: TGTGCCAGCAGCTTAGGTACTGGGCCGGTGCAGTTCTTC. It specifies CASSLGTGPVQFF.

In its sample, this clonotype was seen a few times. This rearrangement joins TRBV5-1 to TRBJ2-5, with D perhaps TRBD2 (7 bases). This CDR3 comprises 13 residues. Per the germline V gene, CDR1 is SGHRS and CDR2 is YFSETQ. V lost 5 bases to trimming and J lost 5 bases, with 13 bases between them. CDR3 bases: TGCGCCAGCAGACGGGGGGCCGACGAGACCCAGTACTTC. Protein product: CASRRGADETQYF.

The chain couples TRBV5-4 to TRBJ1-2, with 7 positions matching TRBD1. The trim removed 4 bases at V and 8 bases at J, leaving 5 bases unmatched. Germline V gene lookup returns CDR1 SGHNT and CDR2 YYREEE (reference sequence). The CDR3 loop spans 12 amino acids. This CDR3 reads CASSRDSGGYTF. CDR3 coding DNA: TGTGCCAGCAGCCGGGACAGCGGAGGCTACACCTTC.

The gene calls are TRBV29-1 and TRBJ1-1, with a tentative D call TRBD1 (6 bases). Germline CDR1 reads SQVTM; CDR2 reads ANQGSEA. There are 13 residues in the CDR3. V lost 1 base, J lost 2 bases, and 8 bases lay in between. The CDR3 DNA follows: TGCAGCGTTGAAGGAGGGGGAAACACTGAAGCTTTCTTT. Amino acid sequence: CSVEGGGNTEAFF.

The chain has TRBV7-2 and TRBJ2-3; TRBD1 is a possible D gene (6 bases). The V gene's germline CDR1 is SGHTA and CDR2 FQGNSA. The CDR3 runs to 14 residues. Trimming took off 5 bases at V and 0 bases at J, with 9 bases between the two ends. The CDR3 sequence is CASSQQGSTDTQYF. The CDR3 region has the DNA TGTGCCAGCAGCCAGCAGGGGAGCACAGATACGCAGTATTTT. Filled out from reference TRBV7-2 and TRBJ2-3, the complete variable domain reads GAGVSQSPSNKVTEKGKDVELRCDPISGHTALYWYRQSLGQGLEFLIYFQGNSAPDKSGLPSDRFSAERTGGSVSTLTIQRTQQEDSAVYLCASSQQGSTDTQYFGPGTRLTVL.

This clonotype has more than one count but fewer than ten. The chain has TRBV6-5 and TRBJ1-3; D perhaps matches TRBD1 (6 bases). The germline CDR1 and CDR2 sequences are MNHEY and SVGAGI. CDR3 size: 17 residues. Trimming stripped 0 bases from V and 0 bases from J, with 12 bases between. CDR3 in amino acids: CASSYSGHLRSGNTIYF. CDR3 DNA: TGTGCCAGCAGTTACTCGGGACACTTACGCTCTGGAAACACCATATATTTT.

The chain joins TRBV28 to TRBJ2-1, with a possible D match to TRBD1 (6 bases). Germline values: CDR1 MDHEN, CDR2 SYDVKM. Trimming removed 7 bases from V and 12 bases from J, with 16 bases in between. This CDR3 region has 12 residues. As DNA, the CDR3 is TGTGCCAGCACCAAACAACAGGGTCGGCAGTTCTTC. This gives the protein CASTKQQGRQFF. Together with reference TRBV28 and TRBJ2-1, the CDR3 gives the full variable domain: DVKVTQSSRYLVKRTGEKVFLECVQDMDHENMFWYRQDPGLGLRLIYFSYDVKMKEKGDIPEGYSVSREKKERFSLILESASTNQTSMYLCASTKQQGRQFFGPGTRLTVL.

This rearrangement joins TRBV20-1 to TRBJ2-3; no definite D call. Germline V lookup: CDR1 DFQATT, CDR2 SNEGSKA (reference sequence). This CDR3 spans 14 amino acids. Between the trimmed V and J ends, which lost 5 bases and 1 base, there was a span of 13 bases. The CDR3 nucleotides read TGCAGTGCTGCTAGTTTTACCCGCACAGATACGCAGTATTTT. This encodes CSAASFTRTDTQYF.

The chain joins TRBV5-1 to TRBJ1-2; a weak D match, TRBD1 (6 bases). V shed 1 base and J shed 6 bases, with 16 bases lying between them. The CDR3 is made up of 15 amino acids. Germline V gene data show CDR1 as SGHRS and CDR2 as YFSETQ. The CDR3 loop is CASSLFQEGEDGYTF. In DNA form, the CDR3 reads TGCGCCAGCAGCTTGTTCCAGGAGGGGGAAGATGGCTACACCTTC.

This clonotype is a singleton in its sample. The chain recombines TRBV5-1 with TRBJ1-3, with TRBD1 as a possible D gene (5 bases). V was shortened by 4 bases and J by 0 bases, with 14 bases between the two germline ends. This CDR3 has 16 residues. CDR1 and CDR2 from the germline V gene are SGHRS and YFSETQ. CDR3 sequence: CASSKEDMSSGNTIYF. Here the CDR3 DNA reads TGCGCCAGCAGCAAAGAGGACATGAGCTCTGGAAACACCATATATTTT. The full variable domain, its missing parts supplied by reference TRBV5-1 and TRBJ1-3, is KAGVTQTPRYLIKTRGQQVTLSCSPISGHRSVSWYQQTPGQGLQFLFEYFSETQRNKGNFPGRFSGRQFSNSRSEMNVSTLELGDSALYLCASSKEDMSSGNTIYFGEGSWLTVV.

This sequence joins TRBV9 and TRBJ2-3; D perhaps matches TRBD2 (6 bases). Trimming stripped 7 bases from V and 2 bases from J, with 20 bases between. CDR1 is SGDLS, CDR2 YYNGEE, per germline. The CDR3 has 16 amino acids. In DNA, the CDR3 is TGTGCCAGCGGGACGAACGAGCGGGCGCTCACAGATACGCAGTATTTT. It encodes CASGTNERALTDTQYF. Variable domain in full (rest from reference TRBV9 and TRBJ2-3): DSGVTQTPKHLITATGQRVTLRCSPRSGDLSVYWYQQSLDQGLQFLIQYYNGEERAKGNILERFSAQQFPDLHSELNLSSLELGDSALYFCASGTNERALTDTQYFGPGTRLTVL.

The chain uses TRBV7-2 and TRBJ2-3; weak D call: TRBD1 (5 bases). V was trimmed by 5 bases and J by 11 bases, leaving 14 bases between them. The CDR3 is made up of 12 amino acids. Germline V gene data show CDR1 as SGHTA and CDR2 as FQGNSA. The CDR3 loop reads CASSPPQGRQYF. CDR3 in DNA: TGTGCCAGCAGCCCACCCCAGGGTCGGCAGTATTTT.

In this sample, this clonotype is medium-sized. The J gene is TRBJ2-3, the V gene TRBV9; D not resolved. V was trimmed by 3 bases and J by 5 bases, leaving 7 bases between them. CDR3 length: 12 amino acids. From germline, CDR1 is SGDLS and CDR2 YYNGEE. The CDR3 DNA is TGTGCCAGCAGCGCCTTTGTAGATACGCAGTATTTT. It encodes CASSAFVDTQYF.

The genes are TRBV4-1 and TRBJ1-2, with D possibly matching TRBD1 (6 bases). Germline V gene data show CDR1 as MGHRA and CDR2 as YSYEKL. V lost 3 bases, J lost 11 bases, and 19 bases lay in between. This CDR3 is 14 amino acids long. The CDR3, as DNA: TGCGCCAGCAGCCAGGCGACAGGCCCCGACGGGTACACCTTC. This encodes CASSQATGPDGYTF.

This clonotype turned up a few times. This chain uses TRBV27 with TRBJ1-2; 9 bases line up with TRBD1. This CDR3 has 14 residues. The germline CDR1 and CDR2 sequences are MNHEY and SMNVEV (reference sequence). After removal of 6 bases from V and 7 bases from J, the junction contained 9 bases not matched to a gene. The CDR3 here is CASRGLQGARGYTF. Here the CDR3 DNA reads TGTGCCAGCAGGGGACTACAGGGGGCGCGTGGCTACACCTTC.

The chain employs TRBV25-1 and TRBJ1-5, with 9 bases identical to TRBD1. Trimming cost V 3 bases and J 4 bases; bases outside gene matches: 7. From germline, CDR1 is MGHDK and CDR2 SYGVNS. The CDR3 is made up of 16 amino acids. The CDR3 region is CASSDRTGATNQPQHF. The CDR3 DNA is TGTGCCAGCAGTGATCGGACAGGGGCGACTAATCAGCCCCAGCATTTT.

The rearrangement uses TRBV11-2 and TRBJ2-7, with 7 bases lining up with TRBD2. After removal of 5 bases from V and 3 bases from J, the junction contained 16 bases not matched to a gene. Germline V lookup: CDR1 SGHAT, CDR2 FQNNGV. The CDR3 contains 17 residues. The CDR3 loop is CASSPLLRASGNYEQYF. Written as DNA, the CDR3 is TGTGCCAGCAGCCCGCTCCTTAGAGCTAGCGGTAACTACGAGCAGTACTTC. The whole variable domain, remainder taken from reference TRBV11-2 and TRBJ2-7, is EAGVAQSPRYKIIEKRQSVAFWCNPISGHATLYWYQQILGQGPKLLIQFQNNGVVDDSQLPKDRFSAERLKGVDSTLKIQPAKLEDSAVYLCASSPLLRASGNYEQYFGPGTRLTVT.

The table lists this clonotype with a few counts. V gene TRBV18 combines with J gene TRBJ1-4; D uncertain. CDR3 length: 15 amino acids. Per germline, CDR1 KGHSH and CDR2 LQKENI. Trimming pared 1 base from V and 4 bases from J, leaving 10 bases between. Written as DNA, the CDR3 is TGTGCCAGCTCACCACGGTCGGAGATTAATGAAAAACTGTTTTTT. This translates into CASSPRSEINEKLFF.

There are a few counts of this clonotype. The chain is built from TRBV6-1 and TRBJ1-2, with 10 positions matching TRBD1. This CDR3 has 16 amino acids. The J segment lost 8 bases and the V segment lost 1 base, leaving 10 bases of the junction unmatched. Germline-derived CDR1 and CDR2 are MNHNS and SASEGT. CDR3 DNA sequence: TGTGCCAGCAGTGAAGGAAGGACAGGGGGTATACGCGGCTACACCTTC. It is translated as CASSEGRTGGIRGYTF.

The J gene is TRBJ1-6, the V gene TRBV20-1, with D possibly matching TRBD1 (5 bases). The CDR3 runs 16 residues. V was trimmed by 0 bases and J by 3 bases, leaving 12 bases between them. The V gene's germline CDR1 is DFQATT and CDR2 SNEGSKA (reference sequence). The CDR3 spells CSARDPGGFYNSPLHF. The CDR3 coding sequence is TGCAGTGCTAGAGATCCGGGGGGGTTCTATAATTCACCCCTCCACTTT.

The V gene is TRBV27, the J gene TRBJ2-7, with no clear D. V shed 6 bases and J shed 3 bases, with 12 bases lying between them. The germline V gene has CDR1 MNHEY and CDR2 SMNVEV (reference sequence). This CDR3 contains 13 residues. Written as DNA, the CDR3 is TGTGCCAGCAGCCGACAACCCGGCTACGAGCAGTACTTC. It translates to CASSRQPGYEQYF.

This clonotype has just a few counts. The gene calls are TRBV5-6 and TRBJ2-7; 9 nucleotides line up with TRBD1. Germline V lookup: CDR1 SGHDT, CDR2 YYEEEE. V lost 2 bases and J lost 1; bases outside the gene matches: 1. The CDR3 extends over 14 amino acids. CDR3 sequence: CASSFGTGSYEQYF. As DNA, the CDR3 is TGTGCCAGCAGCTTCGGGACAGGGTCCTACGAGCAGTACTTC.

In its sample, this clonotype was seen a few times. This chain connects TRBV4-2 to TRBJ2-3, with 7 bases matching TRBD2. The CDR3 loop spans 19 amino acids. With 0 bases clipped from V and 2 bases from J, the junction kept 14 bases outside the gene matches. Germline V gene data show CDR1 as LGHNA and CDR2 as YNFKEQ. CDR3 sequence (DNA): TGTGCCAGCAGCCAAGAAGGCCGTCGGGCTAGCGGCAACACAGATACGCAGTATTTT. Protein sequence: CASSQEGRRASGNTDTQYF.

The chain uses TRBV7-2 and TRBJ2-1; D gene uncertain. From germline, CDR1 is SGHTA and CDR2 FQGNSA. Deletions cut 4 bases from V and 3 bases from J, with 10 bases between. There are 14 residues in the CDR3. For the CDR3, the DNA is TGTGCCAGCAGCTCCCGGCTATACTACAATGAGCAGTTCTTC. Protein: CASSSRLYYNEQFF.

This clonotype occurred once. It is unclear where the CDR3 begins or ends on the DNA, so no DNA is shown, and the CDR3 is as TCRdb lists it. CDR3: CASSQGQGVASGNTIYF. The gene calls are TRBV7-8 and TRBJ1-3; the table's TRBD1 call for D was not verified on the DNA. Germline V gene lookup returns CDR1 SGHVS and CDR2 FQNEAQ. The CDR3 is 17 residues long, counting both termini.

The V call is TRBV6-6, the J call TRBJ1-5, with D unresolved. Trimming took 0 bases from V and 2 from J, leaving 8 bases between them. The CDR3 runs 15 residues. Germline CDR1 and CDR2: MNHNY and SVGAGI (reference sequence). CDR3 region: CASSYSKAGNQPQHF. DNA of the CDR3: TGTGCCAGCAGTTACTCGAAGGCCGGCAATCAGCCCCAGCATTTT.

This clonotype occurred a few times. This chain uses TRBV7-3 with TRBJ2-3, with D perhaps TRBD1 or TRBD2 (5 bases each). This CDR3 spans 13 amino acids. Germline-derived CDR1 and CDR2 are SGHTA and FQGTGA. Trimming removed 5 bases from V and 8 bases from J, with 14 bases in between. CDR3 nucleotide sequence: TGTGCCAGCAGCCCTTGGGACGGCAGTACGCAGTATTTT. It is translated as CASSPWDGSTQYF.

Of note for this clonotype: The final CDR3 position lacks the conserved phenylalanine or tryptophan, pointing to a likely read error. The chain joins TRBV7-2 to TRBJ1-3; 8 positions agree with TRBD1. The CDR3 loop spans 16 amino acids. J was trimmed by 1 base and V by 5 bases; bases with no gene match: 7. CDR1 SGHTA and CDR2 FQGNSA come from the germline V gene. CDR3 nucleotide sequence: TGTGCCAGCAGCCCCCAGGGGGCCCTATCTGGAAACACCATATATTCT. It translates to CASSPQGALSGNTIYS.

The J gene is TRBJ1-5, the V gene TRBV24-1; D gene ambiguous. In germline, CDR1 is KGHDR, CDR2 SFDVKD. The CDR3 is 15 residues long. V was pared by 5 bases and J by 0 bases, with 10 bases between. CDR3 nucleotides: TGTGCCACCAGTGCGCGGGGTGGTAGCAATCAGCCCCAGCATTTT. Its protein is CATSARGGSNQPQHF.